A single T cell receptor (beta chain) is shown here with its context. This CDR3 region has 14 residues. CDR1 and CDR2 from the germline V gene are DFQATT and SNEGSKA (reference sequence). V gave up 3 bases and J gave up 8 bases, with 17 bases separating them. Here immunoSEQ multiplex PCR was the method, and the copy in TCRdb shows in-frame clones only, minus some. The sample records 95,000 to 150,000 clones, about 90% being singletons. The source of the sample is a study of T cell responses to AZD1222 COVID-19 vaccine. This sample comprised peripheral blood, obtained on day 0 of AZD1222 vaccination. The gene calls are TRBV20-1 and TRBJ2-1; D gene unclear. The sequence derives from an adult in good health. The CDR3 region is CSASRGRESDEQFF. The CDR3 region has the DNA TGCAGTGCTAGTAGAGGTCGCGAAAGCGATGAGCAGTTCTTC.